This TCR beta chain was documented in a study of shared clonotypes between healthy human individuals. Generated by immunoSEQ multiplex PCR, the TCRdb table keeps only in-frame clones and is missing some. The profile shows some 2,400,000 clones, 90% to 96% of them singletons. The CDR3 has 13 amino acids. CDR1 SGHAT and CDR2 FQDESV come from the germline V gene (reference sequence). Trimming left V 2 bases short and J 0 bases short, with 4 bases between. J is TRBJ1-1 and V is TRBV11-1; the D is unclear. This receptor was identified in a man younger than 35 in good health. The sample was naive CD4+ T cells sorted from blood. Documented subset: CD45RA+ positively selected. DNA for the CDR3: TGTGCCAGCAGCTTACGGGTGAACACTGAAGCTTTCTTT. Translation: CASSLRVNTEAFF. The whole variable domain, filled in from reference TRBV11-1 and TRBJ1-1, reads EAEVAQSPRYKITEKSQAVAFWCDPISGHATLYWYRQILGQGPELLVQFQDESVVDDSQLPKDRFSAERLKGVDSTLKIQPAELGDSAMYLCASSLRVNTEAFFGQGTRLTVV.